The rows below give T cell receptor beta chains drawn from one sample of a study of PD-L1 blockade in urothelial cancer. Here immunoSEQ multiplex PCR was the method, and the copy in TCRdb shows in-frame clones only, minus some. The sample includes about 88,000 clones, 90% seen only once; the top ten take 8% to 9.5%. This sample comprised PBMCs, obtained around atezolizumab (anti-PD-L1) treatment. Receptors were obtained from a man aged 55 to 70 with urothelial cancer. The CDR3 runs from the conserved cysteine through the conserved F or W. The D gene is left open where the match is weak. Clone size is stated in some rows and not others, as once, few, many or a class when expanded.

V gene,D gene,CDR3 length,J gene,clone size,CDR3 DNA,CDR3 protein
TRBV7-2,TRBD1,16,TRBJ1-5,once,TGTGCCAGCAGCTTAGAGGACAGGGGCCGCAATCAGCCCCAGCATTTT,CASSLEDRGRNQPQHF
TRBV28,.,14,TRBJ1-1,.,TGTGCCAGCACCACCTCAGTAACAAGCACTGAAGCTTTCTTT,CASTTSVTSTEAFF
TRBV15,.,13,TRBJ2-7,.,TGTGCCACCAGCCACCCGGGAGTCCCCGAGCAGTACTTC,CATSHPGVPEQYF
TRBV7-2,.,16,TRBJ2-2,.,TGTGCCAGCAGCTCGCCCCCTCACAGAAACACCGGGGAGCTGTTTTTT,CASSSPPHRNTGELFF
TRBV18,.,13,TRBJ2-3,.,TGTGCCAGCTCATTAGCCCGCACAGATACGCAGTATTTT,CASSLARTDTQYF
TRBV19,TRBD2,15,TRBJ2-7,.,TGTGCCAGTACCGAGAGGGGGGCTAGCGGGGGCGAGCAGTACTTC,CASTERGASGGEQYF
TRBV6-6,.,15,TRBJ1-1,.,TGTGCCAGCCTGCCTGGGTGGGGGCCGAACACTGAAGCTTTCTTT,CASLPGWGPNTEAFF
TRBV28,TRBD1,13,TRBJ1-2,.,TGTGCCAGCAGTTTGGAGACAGGGCGTGGCTACACCTTC,CASSLETGRGYTF
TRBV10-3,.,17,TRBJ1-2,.,TGTGCCATCAGTGACCACGTTAAGGGGCAGGGATCTGATGGCTACACCTTC,CAISDHVKGQGSDGYTF
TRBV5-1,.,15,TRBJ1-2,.,TGCGCCAGCAGCTTGGAGGGGTTAGCTAACTATGGCTACACCTTC,CASSLEGLANYGYTF
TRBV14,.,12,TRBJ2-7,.,TGTGCCAGCAGCCAAGATTTCGGGGAGCAGTACTTC,CASSQDFGEQYF
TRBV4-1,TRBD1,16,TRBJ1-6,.,TGCGCCAGCAGCCAAGTGGACAGGGGAGTTGGATCACCCCTCCACTTT,CASSQVDRGVGSPLHF
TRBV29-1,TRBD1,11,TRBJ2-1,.,TGCAGCGTGGGGACAGGGGAGAATCAGTTCTTC,CSVGTGENQFF
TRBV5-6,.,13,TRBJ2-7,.,TGTGCCAGCAGCTTGGACAGAACCTACGAGCAGTACTTC,CASSLDRTYEQYF
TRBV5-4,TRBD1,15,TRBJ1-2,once,TGTGCCAGCAGCGACCGGACAGGGGGCGCGTCCGGCTACACCTTC,CASSDRTGGASGYTF
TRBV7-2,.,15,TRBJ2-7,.,TGTGCCAGCAGCTTAGGGAGACGGGAAGACTACGAGCAGTACTTC,CASSLGRREDYEQYF
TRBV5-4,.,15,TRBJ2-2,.,TGTGCCAGCAGCTTGTCGGGGGGCTCTGCCGGGGAGCTGTTTTTT,CASSLSGGSAGELFF
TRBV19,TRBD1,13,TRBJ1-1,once,TGTGCCAGTAACACAGGGGGCAGGACTGAAGCTTTCTTT,CASNTGGRTEAFF
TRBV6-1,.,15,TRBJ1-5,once,TGTGCCAGCAGTGAAGGGCCGGGTTTCAATCAGCCCCAGCATTTT,CASSEGPGFNQPQHF
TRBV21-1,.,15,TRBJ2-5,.,TGTGCCGAAAGGTTCAACAGGGGCCATCAAGAGACCCAGTACTTC,CAERFNRGHQETQYF
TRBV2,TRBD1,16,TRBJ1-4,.,TGTGCCAGCAGCGCGGACAGGGAAACAACTAATGAAAAACTGTTTTTT,CASSADRETTNEKLFF
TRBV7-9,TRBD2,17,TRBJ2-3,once,TGTGCCAGCAGCACCCAAAGGGGCGGGGGGGACACAGATACGCAGTATTTT,CASSTQRGGGDTDTQYF
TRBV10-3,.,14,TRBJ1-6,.,TGTGCCATCAGGGGGGCCATGAGTAATTCACCCCTCCACTTT,CAIRGAMSNSPLHF
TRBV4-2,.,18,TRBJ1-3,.,TGTGCCAGCAGCCAGGACCCCCACGCGGAGGTCTCTGGAAACACCATATATTTT,CASSQDPHAEVSGNTIYF
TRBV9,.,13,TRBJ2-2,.,TGTGCCAGCAGCGTAGTGGGCTCCGGGGAGCTGTTTTTT,CASSVVGSGELFF
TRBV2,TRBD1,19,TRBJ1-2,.,TGTGCCAGCAGTGAAGGTGAGGGACAGGGTCAAGAAATTAACTATGGCTACACCTTC,CASSEGEGQGQEINYGYTF
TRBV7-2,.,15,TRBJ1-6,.,TGTGCCAGCAGCTTATTGGGGGACATTAATTCACCCCTCCACTTT,CASSLLGDINSPLHF
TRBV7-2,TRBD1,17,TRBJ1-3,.,TGTGCCAGCAGCTTAGTTCGTGGGGGGACAGCTGGAAACACCATATATTTT,CASSLVRGGTAGNTIYF
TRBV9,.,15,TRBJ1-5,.,TGTGCCAGCAGCCTAACCGGGGGGGTGGGTCAGCCCCAGCATTTT,CASSLTGGVGQPQHF
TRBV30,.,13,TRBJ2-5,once,TGTGCCTGGAGGCCTCAGGGGAAAGAGACCCAGTACTTC,CAWRPQGKETQYF
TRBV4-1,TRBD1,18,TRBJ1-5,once,TGCGCCAGCAGCCTCGACCCGCTTGCTGACAGGGTCAATCAGCCCCAGCATTTT,CASSLDPLADRVNQPQHF
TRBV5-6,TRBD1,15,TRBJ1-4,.,TGTGCCAGCTGGACAACAGGGGCGACTAATGAAAAACTGTTTTTT,CASWTTGATNEKLFF
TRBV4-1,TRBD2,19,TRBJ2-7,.,TGCGCCAGCAGCCAAGGACTAGCGGGAGGCAAGGGGACTCTCTACGAGCAGTACTTC,CASSQGLAGGKGTLYEQYF
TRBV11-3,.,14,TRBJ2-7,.,TGTGCCAGCAGCTTATCTGGGGCCTCCTACGAGCAGTACTTC,CASSLSGASYEQYF
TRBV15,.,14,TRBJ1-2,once,TGTGCCACCAAGAATGACAGGCGGGCATATGGCTACACCTTC,CATKNDRRAYGYTF
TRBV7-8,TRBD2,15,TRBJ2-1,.,TGTGCCAGCAGCCCGGGACTAGCCGAATACAATGAGCAGTTCTTC,CASSPGLAEYNEQFF
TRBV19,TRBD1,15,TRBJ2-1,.,TGTGCCAGTAGTATAGACGAGACAGGGTACAATGAGCAGTTCTTC,CASSIDETGYNEQFF
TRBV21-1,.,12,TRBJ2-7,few,TGTGCCAGCAGCAAATGGGGCGCCACGCAGTACTTC,CASSKWGATQYF
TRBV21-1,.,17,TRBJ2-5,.,TGTGCCAGCAGCAAAGACACCCGGACAGGGGGACAAGAGACCCAGTACTTC,CASSKDTRTGGQETQYF
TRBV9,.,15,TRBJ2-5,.,TGTGCCAGCAGCGTAGTCAGGGGTGGTGCGGAGACCCAGTACTTC,CASSVVRGGAETQYF
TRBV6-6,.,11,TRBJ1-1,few,TGTGCCAGCAGAGCGAACACTGAAGCTTTCTTT,CASRANTEAFF
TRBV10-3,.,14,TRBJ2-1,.,TGTGCCATCAGTGACGGACAGCTTTACAATGAGCAGTTCTTC,CAISDGQLYNEQFF
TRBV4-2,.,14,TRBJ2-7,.,TGTGCCAGCAGCCCCGGGACTCGGAACTACGAGCAGTACTTC,CASSPGTRNYEQYF
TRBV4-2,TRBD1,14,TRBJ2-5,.,TGTGCCAGCAGTCGGAACAGGGGGTCTGAGACCCAGTACTTC,CASSRNRGSETQYF
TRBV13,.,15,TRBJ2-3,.,TGTGCCAGCAGCTGGGGGCCGCAAAGCACAGATACGCAGTATTTT,CASSWGPQSTDTQYF
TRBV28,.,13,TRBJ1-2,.,TGTGCCAGCAGTTCACTTTCGGTCTATGGCTACACCTTC,CASSSLSVYGYTF
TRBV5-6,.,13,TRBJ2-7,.,TGTGCCAGCAGCCCCGGACGGGATCTCGAGCAGTACTTC,CASSPGRDLEQYF
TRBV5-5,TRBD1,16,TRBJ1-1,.,TGTGCCAGCAGCTACCTGACAGGGGCGGGGAACACTGAAGCTTTCTTT,CASSYLTGAGNTEAFF
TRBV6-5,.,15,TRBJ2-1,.,TGTGCCAGCAGGGAGTCGGCGGGGATCTACAATGAGCAGTTCTTC,CASRESAGIYNEQFF
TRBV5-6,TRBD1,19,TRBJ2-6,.,TGTGCCAGCAGCCTCAATACCGGGACAGAAAGCTCTGGGGCCAACGTCCTGACTTTC,CASSLNTGTESSGANVLTF
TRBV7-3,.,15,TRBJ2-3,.,TGTGCCAGCAGCCCCAGAGGGTGGGACACAGATACGCAGTATTTT,CASSPRGWDTDTQYF
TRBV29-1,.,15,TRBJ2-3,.,TGCAGCGCTACCGGAGGGGCTAGTCGGGTAGATACGCAGTATTTT,CSATGGASRVDTQYF
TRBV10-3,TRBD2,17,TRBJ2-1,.,TGTGCCATCAGTGAAGAGGGTCTAGCGGGAGTTCGGAATGAGCAGTTCTTC,CAISEEGLAGVRNEQFF